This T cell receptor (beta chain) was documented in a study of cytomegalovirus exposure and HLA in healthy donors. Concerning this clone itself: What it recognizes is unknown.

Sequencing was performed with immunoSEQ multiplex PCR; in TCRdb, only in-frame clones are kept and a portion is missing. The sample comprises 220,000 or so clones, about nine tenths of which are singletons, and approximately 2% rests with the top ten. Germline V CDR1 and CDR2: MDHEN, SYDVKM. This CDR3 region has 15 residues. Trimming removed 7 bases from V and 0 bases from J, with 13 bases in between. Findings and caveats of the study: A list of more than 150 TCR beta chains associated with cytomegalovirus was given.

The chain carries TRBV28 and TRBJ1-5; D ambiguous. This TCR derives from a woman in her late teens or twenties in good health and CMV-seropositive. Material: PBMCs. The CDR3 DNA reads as TGTGCCAGCATATTCGGGGAATCTAGCAATCAGCCCCAGCATTTT. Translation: CASIFGESSNQPQHF.